The table lists the clone carrying this T cell receptor beta chain with many counts. This entry is derived from a study of T-cell reconstitution after alpha-beta-depleted transplantation in children. Preparation of the TCRbeta library used unique molecular identifiers. TCRdb analysed the PCR reads with MiXCR anew, one entry per CDR3 protein. The sample comprises hundreds of thousands of distinct CDR3 sequences, 12% of which are singletons, and roughly 2.6% rests with the top ten. Germline loops: CDR1 SGHAT, CDR2 FQNNGV. This CDR3 spans 12 amino acids. Trimming pared 3 bases from V and 7 bases from J, leaving 10 bases between.

V gene TRBV11-2 combines with J gene TRBJ2-7; D remains unclear. Sequencing was performed on PBMCs from the stem cell graft donor, taken from the stem cell graft. The TCR was taken from a human donor who donated a stem cell graft to a child with acute lymphoblastic leukemia. The CDR3 DNA is TGTGCCAGCAGCTTCGACTCCCTTGAGCAGTACTTC. Amino acid sequence: CASSFDSLEQYF.